A selection of T cell receptor beta chains follows, all from one sample in a study of blood T cell repertoires in COVID-19. Clones were read by immunoSEQ multiplex PCR, and TCRdb kept only the in-frame ones, dropping some. The table has approximately 170,000 clones, about 88% seen once. Sample: peripheral blood. The receptors originated from a man in his sixties with acute or convalescent COVID-19. Both conserved end residues are trimmed from each CDR3.

V	J	CDR3
TRBV6-6	TRBJ1-1	ATNGEQVTAF
TRBV4-3	TRBJ2-1	ASSQASGRANEQF
TRBV18	TRBJ1-5	ASSPRTGADQPQH
TRBV18	TRBJ2-5	ASSPRASPLQETQY
TRBV5-1	TRBJ2-4	APPGGGVKNIQY
TRBV24-1	TRBJ2-2	ATSDLGSGQGSTGELF
TRBV24-1	TRBJ2-5	ATSDLTAGDKETQY
TRBV10-1	TRBJ1-4	ASLRQLTNEKLF
TRBV12-3/TRBV12-4	TRBJ1-3	ASSQGHGNTIY
TRBV14	TRBJ2-1	ASSRPESGYNEQF
TRBV5-4	TRBJ2-7	ASSFKREPRYEQY
TRBV5-6	TRBJ1-4	ASTFGGVATNEKLF
TRBV7-2	TRBJ1-6	ASSGTGDNSPLH
TRBV29-1	TRBJ1-1	SVETRVRPTEAF
TRBV28	TRBJ2-2	ASSIWTGGTQLTGELF
TRBV24-1	TRBJ2-2	ATSDPSGESNTGELF
TRBV13	TRBJ1-1	ASSREVNTEAF
TRBV10-3	TRBJ1-6	AIRRDNSPLH
TRBV9	TRBJ1-2	ASSVEGQGGEWDGYT
TRBV27	TRBJ2-2	ASRFVGLAGGANTGELF
TRBV9	TRBJ1-6	ASSVARQVGSPLH
TRBV6-6	TRBJ2-3	ASRLGQGTDTQY
TRBV6-6	TRBJ1-3	ASSYGGPGNTIY
TRBV5-1	TRBJ1-3	ASSGTTGNTIY
TRBV6-6	TRBJ2-1	ASSLAGDNEQF
TRBV10-2	TRBJ1-5	ASSEDGNQPQH
TRBV5-1	TRBJ1-1	ASSLAGVTGGTEAF
TRBV6-6	TRBJ1-6	ASSYFGGKSPLH
TRBV27	TRBJ2-1	ASRTGGYNEQF
TRBV5-5	TRBJ2-1	ASSWDYNNEQF
TRBV6-2/TRBV6-3	TRBJ1-2	ASSDDRGTRGYT
TRBV12-5	TRBJ1-2	ASGLVPVTGGAFYGYT
TRBV3-1/TRBV3-2	TRBJ1-1	ASTPRRVLSTEAF
TRBV6-5	TRBJ1-1	ASSLELQGAEAF
TRBV10-3	TRBJ2-2	AISDLGTLNTGELF
TRBV10-3	TRBJ1-4	AISDGGRATNEKLF
TRBV18	TRBJ1-1	ASSPPSAGENTEAF
TRBV9	TRBJ1-5	ASSPHPGTGIGGNQPQH
TRBV6-5	TRBJ2-1	ASGTDIYNEQF
TRBV6-5	TRBJ1-2	ASSSGGVGYGYT
TRBV19	TRBJ2-3	ATRQGTSTDTQY
TRBV2	TRBJ2-1	ASSDRGGLMNNEQF
TRBV21-1	TRBJ2-5	ASSKARGGETQY
TRBV5-4	TRBJ2-5	ASSMTDQETQY
TRBV5-1	TRBJ2-3	ASVPGLATDTQY
TRBV24-1	TRBJ2-7	ATGEGGSGEQY
TRBV11-3	TRBJ2-1	ASSPSRSGTEQF
TRBV18	TRBJ1-2	ASSPTGTAIYGYT
TRBV14	TRBJ1-3	ASSRIQTGVNSGNTIY
TRBV12-3/TRBV12-4	TRBJ2-3	ASSPLARDTQY
TRBV5-1	TRBJ1-1	ASSSSRDRDEAF
TRBV19	TRBJ1-1	ASSPPGQDPLKAF
TRBV9	TRBJ1-3	ASSVGGEFGNTIY
TRBV9	TRBJ2-1	ASTPGDSWGNEQF
TRBV2	TRBJ1-2	ASNFGGVNYGYT
TRBV6-5	TRBJ1-3	AIQAFSGNTIY